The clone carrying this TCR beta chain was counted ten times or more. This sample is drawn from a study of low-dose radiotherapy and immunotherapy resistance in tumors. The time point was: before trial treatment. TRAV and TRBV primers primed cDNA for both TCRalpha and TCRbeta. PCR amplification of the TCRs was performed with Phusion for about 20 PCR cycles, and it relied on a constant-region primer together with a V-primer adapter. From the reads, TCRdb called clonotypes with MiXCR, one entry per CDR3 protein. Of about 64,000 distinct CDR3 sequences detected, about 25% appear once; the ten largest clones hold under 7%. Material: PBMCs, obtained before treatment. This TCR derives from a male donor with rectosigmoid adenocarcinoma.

Here the CDR3 DNA reads TGTGCCAGCAGCTCGACAGGGGGTGCCCCCTACGAGCAGTACTTC. The encoded protein is CASSSTGGAPYEQYF. The chain carries TRBV7-2 and TRBJ2-7, with 9 nucleotides matching TRBD1. The CDR3 loop spans 15 amino acids. Germline V gives CDR1 SGHTA, CDR2 FQGNSA. Trimming at V came to 4 bases and at J to 2 bases, leaving 6 bases not matched to a gene.